These 25 T cell receptor beta chains were sequenced from one sample in a study of CD8 T cells in Susac syndrome. Roughly 0.45 to 1 ug RNA was reverse transcribed with random hexamers. MiXCR, applied by TCRdb to the immunoSEQ multiplex PCR reads, yields one record per CDR3 protein. The table includes hundreds of thousands of distinct CDR3 sequences, around nine tenths detected once. Sequencing was done on a sample of CD8+ T cells from PBMCs. The receptors here all came from a human donor with multiple sclerosis.

The chain is built from TRBV9 and TRBJ2-7; either TRBD1 or TRBD2 may fit D (7 bases each). Germline CDR1 and CDR2: SGDLS and YYNGEE. V gave up 4 bases and J gave up 1 base, with 15 bases separating them. This CDR3 spans 15 amino acids. The DNA for the CDR3 is TGTGCCAGCAGCCAGGGGGGGGCCAGTTCCTACGAGCAGTACTTC. The encoded protein is CASSQGGASSYEQYF.

J is TRBJ2-7 and V is TRBV5-6, with a weak D call TRBD2 (5 bases). Trimming removed 0 bases from V and 0 bases from J, with 7 bases in between. The CDR3 spans 14 residues. Germline CDR1 reads SGHDT; CDR2 reads YYEEEE. Written as DNA, the CDR3 is TGTGCCAGCAGCTTGGGGACTCCCTCCTACGAGCAGTACTTC. It specifies CASSLGTPSYEQYF.

The rearrangement joins TRBV7-8 to TRBJ2-7, with D perhaps TRBD2 (6 bases). Germline-derived CDR1 and CDR2 are SGHVS and FQNEAQ. The ends were cut back, 1 base at V and 5 bases at J, with 15 bases in the middle. The CDR3 is made up of 15 amino acids. CDR3 sequence: CASSLVSTPGDEQYF. The CDR3 DNA reads TGTGCCAGCAGCTTAGTAAGCACCCCGGGAGACGAGCAGTACTTC.

This clonotype was found once. This rearrangement joins TRBV24-1 to TRBJ2-3; no firm D call. Germline V CDR1 and CDR2: KGHDR, SFDVKD. Trimming stripped 2 bases from V and 2 bases from J, with 7 bases between. The CDR3 is 14 residues long. Here the CDR3 reads CATSDSGPTDTQYF. CDR3 sequence (DNA): TGTGCCACCAGTGATTCCGGACCCACAGATACGCAGTATTTT.

The chain couples TRBV2 to TRBJ2-7; TRBD1 matches at 7 bases. Trimming cost V 5 bases and J 2 bases; bases outside gene matches: 6. The germline CDR1 and CDR2 sequences are SNHLY and FYNNEI. CDR3 size: 14 residues. The CDR3 reads CASSSGTDTYEQYF. CDR3 nucleotides: TGTGCCAGCAGTTCCGGGACAGACACCTACGAGCAGTACTTC.

The chain carries TRBV4-1 and TRBJ2-1; no clear D. This CDR3 has 16 amino acids. The V end was cut by 0 bases, the J end by 4 bases, with 13 bases between. The germline CDR1 and CDR2 sequences are MGHRA and YSYEKL. CDR3 in amino acids: CASSQDPRGQYNEQFF. The CDR3 nucleotides are TGCGCCAGCAGCCAAGATCCTCGCGGTCAATACAATGAGCAGTTCTTC.

The chain combines TRBV5-6 with TRBJ2-2, with a weak D call TRBD2 (6 bases). CDR1 and CDR2 from the germline V gene are SGHDT and YYEEEE. This CDR3 comprises 17 residues. V was clipped by 4 bases and J by 0 bases, with 16 bases between them. Here the CDR3 DNA reads TGTGCCAGCAGCCCAACGGGGACTCATCCGAACACCGGGGAGCTGTTTTTT. It yields the protein CASSPTGTHPNTGELFF.

The chain links TRBV30 to TRBJ2-1; D is possibly TRBD2 (6 bases). CDR3 length: 17 amino acids. Deletions cut 3 bases from V and 8 bases from J, with 26 bases between. CDR1 is GTSNPN, CDR2 SVGIG, per germline (reference sequence). The chain's CDR3 is CAWSAPQGLTLRDEQFF. Here the CDR3 DNA reads TGTGCCTGGAGCGCGCCCCAAGGACTAACCTTACGGGATGAGCAGTTCTTC. Complete variable domain (other parts from reference TRBV30 and TRBJ2-1): SQTIHQWPATLVQPVGSPLSLECTVEGTSNPNLYWYRQAAGRGLQLLFYSVGIGQISSEVPQNLSASRPQDRQFILSSKKLLLSDSGFYLCAWSAPQGLTLRDEQFFGPGTRLTVL.

V gene TRBV29-1 combines with J gene TRBJ1-1, with D possibly TRBD1 on 5 matching bases. Germline values: CDR1 SQVTM, CDR2 ANQGSEA. This CDR3 comprises 16 residues. V shed 3 bases and J shed 1 base, with 18 bases lying between them. CDR3 in amino acids: CSVEVRADDPNTEAFF. The CDR3 coding sequence is TGCAGCGTTGAGGTCAGGGCAGACGATCCGAACACTGAAGCTTTCTTT.

The gene calls are TRBV27 and TRBJ1-1; tentatively, D is TRBD1 (5 bases). V lost 5 bases and J 5 bases, leaving 12 bases between the germline ends. The germline gives CDR1 MNHEY, CDR2 SMNVEV (reference sequence). There are 13 residues in the CDR3. The CDR3 loop is CASSQGSWTEAFF. The CDR3 DNA reads as TGTGCCAGCAGTCAGGGTAGCTGGACTGAAGCTTTCTTT.

The chain uses TRBV2 and TRBJ1-4; D unresolved. V gave up 5 bases and J gave up 0 bases, with 10 bases separating them. Germline V lookup: CDR1 SNHLY, CDR2 FYNNEI. The CDR3 sequence is 15 residues long. The CDR3 loop is CASSRGPATNEKLFF. CDR3 coding DNA: TGTGCCAGCAGTCGCGGACCAGCAACTAATGAAAAACTGTTTTTT.

This rearrangement joins TRBV11-2 to TRBJ1-1; possible D gene TRBD1, 5 bases. Trimming stripped 1 base from V and 0 bases from J, with 9 bases between. The germline V gene encodes CDR1 SGHAT and CDR2 FQNNGV. There are 15 residues in the CDR3. The CDR3 DNA reads as TGTGCCAGCAGCTTAGTTGGCAGGGTGAACACTGAAGCTTTCTTT. Translating gives CASSLVGRVNTEAFF.

The rearrangement uses TRBV9 and TRBJ1-2, with TRBD1 identical over 7 bases. CDR1 and CDR2 (germline): SGDLS, YYNGEE. This CDR3 is built from 16 residues. V dropped 0 bases and J dropped 4; count of bases not matched to a gene: 9. The CDR3 reads CASSVGGGQLGYGYTF. The CDR3 region has the DNA TGTGCCAGCAGCGTAGGAGGGGGACAGCTCGGCTATGGCTACACCTTC.

This clonotype occurred once. The chain couples TRBV7-9 to TRBJ2-7; maybe TRBD1 (6 bases). Germline loops: CDR1 SEHNR, CDR2 FQNEAQ (reference sequence). Deletions cut 5 bases from V and 2 bases from J, with 22 bases between. The CDR3 contains 17 residues. The CDR3, as DNA: TGTGCCAGCAGCGCAAAAGGGGCCGGGCAGGGGACCTACGAGCAGTACTTC. Its protein product is CASSAKGAGQGTYEQYF.

The chain joins TRBV6-1 to TRBJ1-1; the D gene is possibly TRBD1 (6 bases). Germline CDR1 reads MNHNS; CDR2 reads SASEGT. V was trimmed by 1 base and J by 1 base, leaving 16 bases between them. The CDR3 totals 17 residues. The CDR3 bases are TGTGCCAGCAGTGAAGGGTCCCGGGGGCCTTGGAACACTGAAGCTTTCTTT. It yields the protein CASSEGSRGPWNTEAFF.

The V gene is TRBV7-9, the J gene TRBJ2-2; no firm D call. The CDR3 runs to 14 residues. Germline CDR1 and CDR2: SEHNR and FQNEAQ (reference sequence). V dropped 5 bases and J dropped 5 bases, with 12 bases sitting between them. CDR3 in DNA: TGTGCCAGCAGCCCTACCCTTTCGACCGGGGAGCTGTTTTTT. Translating gives CASSPTLSTGELFF.

V usage is TRBV19 and J usage is TRBJ1-1; D is undetermined. V gave up 8 bases and J gave up 4 bases, with 5 bases separating them. CDR3 length: 10 residues. Germline CDR1 reads LNHDA; CDR2 reads SQIVND (reference sequence). The CDR3 protein is CASWSTEAFF. The CDR3 nucleotides read TGTGCCAGTTGGAGCACTGAAGCTTTCTTT.

The chain recombines TRBV2 with TRBJ1-6, with 7 bases matching TRBD1. The CDR3 contains 15 residues. The V segment lost 10 bases and the J segment 4 bases; nucleotides outside the gene matches: 10. The germline V gene encodes CDR1 SNHLY and CDR2 FYNNEI. For the CDR3, the DNA is TGTGCCATTCAAACGGGACAGCATTATAATTCACCCCTCCACTTT. Protein product: CAIQTGQHYNSPLHF.

The chain is built from TRBV6-6 and TRBJ2-5, with TRBD2 as a possible D gene (6 bases). CDR1 is MNHNY and CDR2 is SVGAGI in the germline V gene (reference sequence). This CDR3 contains 12 residues. V was shortened by 11 bases and J by 5 bases, with 15 bases between the two germline ends. In DNA, the CDR3 is TGTGCCTCGGCCGTGGAGGGTGAGACCCAGTACTTC. Residues: CASAVEGETQYF.

The chain employs TRBV7-9 and TRBJ2-7; 8 nucleotides match TRBD2. Looked up from germline, CDR1 is SEHNR and CDR2 is FQNEAQ (reference sequence). With 5 bases clipped from V and 3 bases from J, the junction kept 9 bases outside the gene matches. This CDR3 comprises 15 residues. The CDR3 coding sequence is TGTGCCAGCAGCACGCCGGTAGCGGGAATCTACGAGCAGTACTTC. Translated: CASSTPVAGIYEQYF.

The gene calls are TRBV15 and TRBJ1-1; perhaps TRBD1 as D (5 bases). The length of the CDR3 is 13 residues. Germline lookup yields CDR1 LNHNV and CDR2 YYDKDF (reference sequence). V shed 0 bases and J shed 9 bases, with 11 bases lying between them. The CDR3 spells CATSRDRGQKAFF. CDR3 in DNA: TGTGCCACCAGCAGAGATCGGGGCCAAAAAGCTTTCTTT.

The chain links TRBV6-6 to TRBJ1-5; D not certain. In germline, CDR1 is MNHNY, CDR2 SVGAGI (reference sequence). CDR3 length: 13 residues. Trimming shortened V by 5 bases and J by 3 bases, and 8 bases separated the two germline ends. Written as DNA, the CDR3 is TGTGCCAGCAGTCCCCCCATCAATCAGCCCCAGCATTTT. Translation: CASSPPINQPQHF.

V usage is TRBV12-3 or TRBV12-4 and J usage is TRBJ2-5, with 14 positions matching TRBD2. V was pared by 5 bases and J by 3 bases, with 2 bases of the junction left unmatched. CDR3 length equals 15 residues. The CDR3 DNA reads as TGTGCCAGCAGTCGACTAGCGGGAGGGGAAGAGACCCAGTACTTC. Translation gives CASSRLAGGEETQYF.

The V and J genes are TRBV13 and TRBJ2-2; D gene uncertain. Germline V gene sequence: CDR1 PRHDT, CDR2 FYEKMQ (reference sequence). V lost 1 base to trimming and J lost 3 bases, with 12 bases between them. The CDR3 is made up of 16 amino acids. The CDR3 loop is CASSLALGMDTGELFF. The CDR3 nucleotides are TGTGCCAGCAGCTTAGCACTGGGAATGGACACCGGGGAGCTGTTTTTT.

This clonotype was counted between two and nine times. V usage is TRBV12-3 or TRBV12-4 and J usage is TRBJ2-7; D not resolved. V was shortened by 2 bases and J by 4 bases, with 6 bases between the two germline ends. The CDR3 consists of 12 residues. The CDR3 nucleotides read TGTGCCAGCAGTTTACCCCCTTACGAGCAGTACTTC. It yields the protein CASSLPPYEQYF.